This TCR beta chain was sequenced in a study of cytomegalovirus exposure and HLA in healthy donors. Whole-study results and caveats: Across donors, most TCRs were seen rarely, yet some public ones were widespread.

The PCR contained 60 Vbeta and 13 Jbeta primers. Authors' data handling: An analysis that came later counted 80 million or so unique TCR beta chains, some 11 million shared. Profiled with immunoSEQ multiplex PCR; TCRdb holds only in-frame clones, not every one. V, J and clone size reflect that table, while D and trimming were determined from the DNA. This table holds tens of thousands of clones, roughly four fifths found once. The CDR3 runs to 14 residues. V was trimmed by 1 base and J by 5 bases, leaving 9 bases between them. Germline CDR1 and CDR2: MGHRA and YSYEKL. Notes on this clone: Its specificity is not known.

Material: PBMCs. V gene TRBV4-1 combines with J gene TRBJ2-1; D remains unclear. The receptor comes from a woman between 35 and 50 years old in good health and CMV-seropositive. Here the CDR3 DNA reads TGCGCCAGCAGCCAAGGCGGAGAAAACAATGAGCAGTTCTTC. Protein: CASSQGGENNEQFF.